The clone carrying this T cell receptor (beta chain) came up many times. The data are from a study of T cell repertoires in cytomegalovirus infection. Study background: Public TCR beta signatures were indicative of both CMV infection and a matching HLA type.

TCRdb reanalysed the reads using MiXCR and keeps one entry per CDR3 protein. The data show roughly 230,000 distinct CDR3 sequences, over 9% seen once. This TCR was sampled from a human donor in good health (CMV status not recorded). Some clones in this sample may be carry-over from other donors' samples. The sequencing sample was made of PBMCs.

This CDR3 is CASSPGARGGLAGGETQYF. Here the CDR3 DNA reads TGTGCCAGCAGCCCAGGGGCCAGGGGTGGACTAGCGGGAGGAGAGACCCAGTACTTC. The chain joins TRBV7-3 to TRBJ2-5, with 14 nucleotides matching TRBD2. This CDR3 region has 19 residues. Germline CDR1 is SGHTA and CDR2 is FQGTGA. V was pared by 5 bases and J by 4 bases, with 15 bases of the junction left unmatched.